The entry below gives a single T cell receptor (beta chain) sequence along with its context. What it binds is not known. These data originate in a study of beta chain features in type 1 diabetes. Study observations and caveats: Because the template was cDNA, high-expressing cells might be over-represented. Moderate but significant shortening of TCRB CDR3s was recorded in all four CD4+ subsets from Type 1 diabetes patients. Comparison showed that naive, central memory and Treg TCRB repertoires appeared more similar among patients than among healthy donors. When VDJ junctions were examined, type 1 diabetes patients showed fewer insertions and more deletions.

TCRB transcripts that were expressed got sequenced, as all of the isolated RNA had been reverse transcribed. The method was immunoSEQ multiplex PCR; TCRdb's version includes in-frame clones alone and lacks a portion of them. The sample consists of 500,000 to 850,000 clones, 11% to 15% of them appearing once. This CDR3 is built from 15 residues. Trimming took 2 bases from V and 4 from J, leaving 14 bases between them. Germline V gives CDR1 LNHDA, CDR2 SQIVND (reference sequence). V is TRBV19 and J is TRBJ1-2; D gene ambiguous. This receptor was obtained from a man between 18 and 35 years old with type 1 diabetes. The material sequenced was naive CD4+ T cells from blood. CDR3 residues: CASSIRGGPVYGYTF. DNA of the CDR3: TGTGCCAGTAGTATAAGAGGAGGGCCGGTCTATGGCTACACCTTC.